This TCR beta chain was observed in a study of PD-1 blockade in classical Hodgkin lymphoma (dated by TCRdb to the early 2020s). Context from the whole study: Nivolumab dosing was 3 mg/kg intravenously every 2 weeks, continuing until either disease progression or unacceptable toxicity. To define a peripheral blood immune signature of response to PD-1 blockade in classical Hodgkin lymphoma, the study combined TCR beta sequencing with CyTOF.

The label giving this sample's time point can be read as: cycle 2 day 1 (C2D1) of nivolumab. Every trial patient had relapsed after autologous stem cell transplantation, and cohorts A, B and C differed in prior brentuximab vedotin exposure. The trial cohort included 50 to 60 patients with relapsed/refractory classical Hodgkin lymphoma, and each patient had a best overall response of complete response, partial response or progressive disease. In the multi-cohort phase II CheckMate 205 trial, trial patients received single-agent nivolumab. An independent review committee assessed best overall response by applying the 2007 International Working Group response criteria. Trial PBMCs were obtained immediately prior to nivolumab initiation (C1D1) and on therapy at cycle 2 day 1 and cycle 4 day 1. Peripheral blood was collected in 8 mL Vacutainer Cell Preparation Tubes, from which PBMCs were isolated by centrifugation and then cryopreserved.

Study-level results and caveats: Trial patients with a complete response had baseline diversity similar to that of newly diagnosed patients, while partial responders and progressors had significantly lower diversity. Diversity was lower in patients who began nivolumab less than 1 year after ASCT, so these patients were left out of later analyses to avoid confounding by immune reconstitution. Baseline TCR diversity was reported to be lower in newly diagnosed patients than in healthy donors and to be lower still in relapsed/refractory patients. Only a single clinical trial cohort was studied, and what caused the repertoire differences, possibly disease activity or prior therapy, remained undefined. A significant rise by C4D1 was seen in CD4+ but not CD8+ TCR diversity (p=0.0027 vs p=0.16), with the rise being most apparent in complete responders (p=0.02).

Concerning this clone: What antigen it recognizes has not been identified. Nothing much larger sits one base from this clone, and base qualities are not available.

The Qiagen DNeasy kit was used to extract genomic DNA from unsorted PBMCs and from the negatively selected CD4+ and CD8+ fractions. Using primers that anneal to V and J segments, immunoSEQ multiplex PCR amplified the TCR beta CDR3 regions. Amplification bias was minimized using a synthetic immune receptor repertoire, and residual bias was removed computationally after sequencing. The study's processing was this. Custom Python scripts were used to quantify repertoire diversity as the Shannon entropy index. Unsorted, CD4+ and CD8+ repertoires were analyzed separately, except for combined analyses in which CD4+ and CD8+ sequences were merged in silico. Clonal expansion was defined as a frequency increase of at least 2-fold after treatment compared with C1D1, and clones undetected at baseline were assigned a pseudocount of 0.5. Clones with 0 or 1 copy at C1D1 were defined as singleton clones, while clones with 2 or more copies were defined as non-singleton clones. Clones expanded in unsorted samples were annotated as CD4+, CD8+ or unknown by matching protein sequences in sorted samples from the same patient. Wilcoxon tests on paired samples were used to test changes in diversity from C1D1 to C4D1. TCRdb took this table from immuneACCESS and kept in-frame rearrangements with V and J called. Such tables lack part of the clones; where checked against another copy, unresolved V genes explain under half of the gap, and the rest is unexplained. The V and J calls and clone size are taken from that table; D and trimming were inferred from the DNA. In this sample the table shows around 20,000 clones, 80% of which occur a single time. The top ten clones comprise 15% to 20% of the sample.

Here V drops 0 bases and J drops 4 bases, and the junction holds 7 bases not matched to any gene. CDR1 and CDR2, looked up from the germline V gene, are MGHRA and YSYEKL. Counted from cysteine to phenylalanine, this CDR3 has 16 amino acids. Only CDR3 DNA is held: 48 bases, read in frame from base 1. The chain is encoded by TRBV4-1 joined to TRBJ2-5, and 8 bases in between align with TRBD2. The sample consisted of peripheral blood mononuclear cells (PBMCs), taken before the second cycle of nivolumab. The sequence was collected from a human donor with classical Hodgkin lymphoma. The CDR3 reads CASSQEGSGVPETQYF. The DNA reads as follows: TGCGCCAGCAGCCAAGAAGGTAGCGGGGTCCCAGAGACCCAGTACTTC.